This TCR beta chain was profiled in a study of shared clonotypes between healthy human individuals. TCRdb's table, derived via immunoSEQ multiplex PCR, lists solely in-frame clones and lacks some. Among 2 million to 2.5 million clones listed, approximately 94% were seen once. The V segment lost 0 bases and the J segment 4 bases; nucleotides outside the gene matches: 3. Germline loops: CDR1 SGHRS, CDR2 YFSETQ. This CDR3 comprises 15 residues. This clone showed up just once. CD4+ cell separation produced CD45RA+ naive and CD45RA-negative memory subsets. The chain couples TRBV5-1 to TRBJ2-2; the match to TRBD1 covers 7 bases. This sequence originates from a man aged 18 to 30 in good health. Sequencing was done on a sample of naive CD4+ T cells sorted from blood. Described subset: CD45RA+ positively selected. The CDR3 here is CASSLGRGITGELFF. The CDR3 DNA reads TGCGCCAGCAGCTTGGGCAGGGGGATCACCGGGGAGCTGTTTTTT.